The present TCR beta chain was sequenced within a study of blood T cell repertoires in COVID-19. Study as a whole: Sources were T cells, B-cell-depleted T cells, or PBMCs; the material itself was cDNA or gDNA.

The CDR3 consists of 15 residues. Trimming took 5 bases from V and 4 from J, leaving 17 bases between them. Per the germline V gene, CDR1 is LNHDA and CDR2 is SQIVND (reference sequence). As originally analysed: It was from reference gene primer amplification that nucleated cell counts were estimated. Clones were sequenced by immunoSEQ multiplex PCR, and TCRdb holds only the in-frame ones, with some missing. That table supplies the V and J calls and clone size; D and trimming were determined from the DNA. This sample carries under 40,000 clones, roughly 92% of them seen once, and the ten largest clones take more than 4%.

The origin of this receptor is a human donor in a cohort sampled during active COVID-19. The sample was peripheral blood. This chain connects TRBV19 to TRBJ1-2; possible D gene TRBD1, 6 bases. CDR3 region: CASSPYSGTRYGYTF. In DNA, the CDR3 is TGTGCCAGTAGTCCATATTCCGGGACACGCTATGGCTACACCTTC. The whole variable domain, filled in from reference TRBV19 and TRBJ1-2, reads DGGITQSPKYLFRKEGQNVTLSCEQNLNHDAMYWYRQDPGQGLRLIYYSQIVNDFQKGDIAEGYSVSREKKESFPLTVTSAQKNPTAFYLCASSPYSGTRYGYTFGSGTRLTVV.